A selection of T cell receptor beta chains follows, all from one sample in a study of response to subunit inactivated influenza vaccine. TCRdb re-derived calls from the RT-PCR reads in MiXCR, one entry per CDR3 protein. The table shows roughly 650,000 distinct CDR3 sequences, with less than 15% occurring only once. The sample was PBMCs from blood, taken approximately 15 days before vaccination. The receptors stem from a man in his fifties who received an inactivated influenza vaccine. CDR3s include the opening cysteine and the closing phenylalanine or tryptophan. The order of the fields is J gene, V gene, D gene, clone size, CDR3 protein, CDR3 DNA. The D gene is left open where the match is weak. A row's size may be missing; if present it is once, few, many or a size class.

J: TRBJ2-5
V: TRBV27
D: NA
size: few
CDR3: CASSLLAATQETQYF
DNA: TGTGCCAGCAGTTTATTGGCGGCAACTCAAGAGACCCAGTACTTC

J: TRBJ2-1
V: TRBV20-1
D: NA
size: few
CDR3: CSATGHSSYNEQFF
DNA: TGCAGTGCTACGGGGCATAGCTCCTACAATGAGCAGTTCTTC

J: TRBJ1-1
V: TRBV20-1
D: TRBD1
size: NA
CDR3: CSAPDYGTVNTEAFF
DNA: TGCAGTGCTCCGGACTATGGGACAGTGAACACTGAAGCTTTCTTT

J: TRBJ2-7
V: TRBV10-3
D: TRBD2
size: few
CDR3: CAISEAPGLAVYEQYF
DNA: TGTGCTATCAGTGAGGCACCGGGACTAGCGGTATACGAGCAGTACTTC

J: TRBJ2-5
V: TRBV5-1
D: NA
size: NA
CDR3: CASSLGRGKQETQYF
DNA: TGCGCCAGCAGCTTGGGTCGCGGGAAACAAGAGACCCAGTACTTC

J: TRBJ2-7
V: TRBV20-1
D: TRBD1
size: few
CDR3: CSAARDSPYEQYF
DNA: TGCAGTGCCGCCCGGGACAGTCCCTACGAGCAGTACTTC

J: TRBJ2-3
V: TRBV7-2
D: NA
size: many
CDR3: CASSLDTNTQYF
DNA: TGTGCCAGCAGCTTAGATACAAATACGCAGTATTTT

J: TRBJ2-1
V: TRBV7-9
D: TRBD1
size: NA
CDR3: CASSLAGTGGFF
DNA: TGTGCCAGCAGCTTAGCTGGGACAGGAGGGTTCTTC

J: TRBJ2-1
V: TRBV20-1
D: TRBD2
size: few
CDR3: CSASVLAGVYNEQFF
DNA: TGCAGTGCTAGTGTACTAGCGGGGGTCTACAATGAGCAGTTCTTC

J: TRBJ2-5
V: TRBV29-1
D: NA
size: many
CDR3: CSVERRETQYF
DNA: TGCAGCGTTGAAAGGCGAGAGACCCAGTACTTC

J: TRBJ2-1
V: TRBV6-5
D: NA
size: many
CDR3: CASSYLSLNSLGGNEQFF
DNA: TGTGCCAGCAGTTACCTTTCGCTCAACAGTCTCGGGGGCAATGAGCAGTTCTTC

J: TRBJ1-5
V: TRBV7-8
D: NA
size: few
CDR3: CASSFAGMNQPQHF
DNA: TGTGCCAGCAGCTTTGCAGGGATGAATCAGCCCCAGCATTTT

J: TRBJ2-4
V: TRBV11-1
D: TRBD2
size: few
CDR3: CASSLGSVAGNLAKNIQYF
DNA: TGTGCCAGCAGCTTAGGTTCGGTAGCGGGAAACCTAGCCAAAAACATTCAGTACTTC

J: TRBJ2-7
V: TRBV25-1
D: NA
size: NA
CDR3: CASSFRHGLDEQYF
DNA: TGTGCCAGCAGTTTCCGACACGGGCTCGACGAGCAGTACTTC

J: TRBJ2-7
V: TRBV5-1
D: NA
size: NA
CDR3: CASSLGQGRNYEQYF
DNA: TGCGCCAGCAGCTTGGGTCAGGGACGTAACTACGAGCAGTACTTC

J: TRBJ2-1
V: TRBV5-1
D: TRBD2
size: many
CDR3: CASSLKSPSGSLTYNEQFF
DNA: TGCGCCAGCAGCTTGAAATCACCTAGCGGGAGTCTCACCTACAATGAGCAGTTCTTC

J: TRBJ2-7
V: TRBV7-9
D: NA
size: few
CDR3: CASSVGDEQYF
DNA: TGTGCCAGCAGCGTTGGGGACGAGCAGTACTTC

J: TRBJ1-5
V: TRBV6-2/TRBV6-3
D: TRBD1
size: NA
CDR3: CASSSQGALIPNQPQHF
DNA: TGTGCCAGCAGTTCCCAGGGGGCCCTAATACCGAATCAGCCCCAGCATTTT

J: TRBJ2-7
V: TRBV18
D: NA
size: many
CDR3: CASSPGSGQSYEQYF
DNA: TGTGCCAGCTCGCCAGGCAGCGGACAGTCCTACGAGCAGTACTTC

J: TRBJ2-7
V: TRBV12-3/TRBV12-4
D: TRBD1
size: few
CDR3: CASSLRGGGGSEQYF
DNA: TGTGCCAGCAGTTTAAGAGGGGGCGGCGGGTCCGAGCAGTACTTC

J: TRBJ2-7
V: TRBV6-5
D: TRBD1
size: few
CDR3: CASSYGTDLVEQYF
DNA: TGTGCCAGCAGTTACGGGACAGATTTGGTCGAGCAGTACTTC

J: TRBJ2-1
V: TRBV4-2
D: NA
size: many
CDR3: CASSPHQGSPRAYNEQFF
DNA: TGTGCCAGCAGCCCCCACCAGGGCTCCCCGAGGGCCTACAATGAGCAGTTCTTC

J: TRBJ2-5
V: TRBV10-3
D: NA
size: many
CDR3: CAISERGASGQETQYF
DNA: TGTGCCATCAGTGAGCGGGGTGCATCTGGTCAAGAGACCCAGTACTTC

J: TRBJ2-5
V: TRBV6-4
D: TRBD2
size: NA
CDR3: CASREKREGLWETQYF
DNA: TGTGCCAGCAGAGAAAAGCGGGAGGGCCTTTGGGAGACCCAGTACTTC

J: TRBJ1-1
V: TRBV29-1
D: NA
size: NA
CDR3: CSAGEGGLTEAFF
DNA: TGCAGCGCTGGGGAAGGGGGGTTGACTGAAGCTTTCTTT

J: TRBJ2-2
V: TRBV12-3/TRBV12-4
D: NA
size: few
CDR3: CASSSPLQGNTGELFF
DNA: TGTGCCAGCAGCTCACCGTTGCAGGGTAACACCGGGGAGCTGTTTTTT

J: TRBJ2-5
V: TRBV10-3
D: NA
size: NA
CDR3: CAISESGPQRETQYF
DNA: TGTGCCATCAGTGAGTCAGGCCCCCAAAGGGAGACCCAGTACTTC

J: TRBJ1-2
V: TRBV20-1
D: NA
size: many
CDR3: CSARGGGPYGYTF
DNA: TGCAGTGCTAGAGGTGGAGGCCCCTATGGCTACACCTTC

J: TRBJ2-1
V: TRBV4-3
D: NA
size: few
CDR3: CASSQGPGSYNEQFF
DNA: TGCGCCAGCAGCCAAGGTCCGGGTTCCTACAATGAGCAGTTCTTC

J: TRBJ2-5
V: TRBV6-1
D: NA
size: NA
CDR3: CASSVGSEETQYF
DNA: TGTGCCAGCAGTGTAGGCAGCGAAGAGACCCAGTACTTC

J: TRBJ1-1
V: TRBV5-1
D: TRBD1
size: many
CDR3: CASSFDREMNTEAFF
DNA: TGCGCCAGCAGCTTCGACAGGGAGATGAACACTGAAGCTTTCTTT

J: TRBJ2-5
V: TRBV4-3
D: NA
size: NA
CDR3: CASSQAPSVQETQYF
DNA: TGCGCCAGCAGCCAAGCCCCCAGCGTCCAAGAGACCCAGTACTTC

J: TRBJ1-5
V: TRBV4-2
D: NA
size: NA
CDR3: CASSQEGRVDQPQHF
DNA: TGTGCCAGCAGCCAAGAGGGCAGGGTAGATCAGCCCCAGCATTTT

J: TRBJ2-7
V: TRBV7-8
D: NA
size: few
CDR3: CASSLVKGDGWTPWGYEQYF
DNA: TGTGCCAGCAGCTTAGTTAAAGGGGACGGGTGGACTCCGTGGGGCTACGAGCAGTACTTC

J: TRBJ2-3
V: TRBV20-1
D: TRBD2
size: NA
CDR3: CSARHPRPVAGRGTDTQYF
DNA: TGCAGTGCTAGACATCCACGACCCGTAGCGGGGAGAGGCACAGATACGCAGTATTTT

J: TRBJ2-2
V: TRBV7-9
D: NA
size: many
CDR3: CASSFDSNTGELFF
DNA: TGTGCCAGCAGCTTCGATTCGAACACCGGGGAGCTGTTTTTT

J: TRBJ1-3
V: TRBV6-5
D: NA
size: few
CDR3: CASSYATDSGNTIYF
DNA: TGTGCCAGCAGTTACGCGACGGACTCTGGAAACACCATATATTTT

J: TRBJ2-3
V: TRBV2
D: NA
size: NA
CDR3: CARTPWGGQRTQYF
DNA: TGTGCCAGGACCCCCTGGGGGGGGCAGAGGACGCAGTATTTT

J: TRBJ2-1
V: TRBV14
D: NA
size: few
CDR3: CASSQDRAGYKQFF
DNA: TGTGCCAGCAGCCAAGATCGGGCAGGGTATAAGCAGTTCTTC

J: TRBJ2-7
V: TRBV5-5
D: NA
size: few
CDR3: CASSLGGPTHEQYF
DNA: TGTGCCAGCAGCTTGGGGGGGCCAACCCACGAGCAGTACTTC

J: TRBJ2-7
V: TRBV11-1
D: TRBD2
size: few
CDR3: CASSLSGRIYEQYF
DNA: TGTGCCAGCAGCCTTAGCGGGAGGATATACGAGCAGTACTTC

J: TRBJ2-3
V: TRBV29-1
D: TRBD1
size: NA
CDR3: CSVIFWDRSTDTQYF
DNA: TGCAGCGTCATATTCTGGGACAGGAGCACAGATACGCAGTATTTT

J: TRBJ2-5
V: TRBV5-1
D: TRBD1
size: NA
CDR3: CASSRDRRRQETQYF
DNA: TGCGCCAGCAGCAGGGACAGGCGACGACAAGAGACCCAGTACTTC

J: TRBJ1-2
V: TRBV10-2
D: NA
size: NA
CDR3: CASSESKGAYGYTF
DNA: TGCGCCAGCAGTGAGTCCAAAGGGGCTTATGGCTACACCTTC

J: TRBJ1-5
V: TRBV6-2/TRBV6-3
D: NA
size: many
CDR3: CASTTGVGNQPQHF
DNA: TGTGCCAGCACCACCGGGGTGGGTAATCAGCCCCAGCATTTT

J: TRBJ2-2
V: TRBV7-9
D: NA
size: many
CDR3: CASSPGSAVTGELFF
DNA: TGTGCCAGCAGCCCCGGCAGCGCGGTCACCGGGGAGCTGTTTTTT

J: TRBJ1-1
V: TRBV5-6
D: NA
size: few
CDR3: CASSLVRVDTEAFF
DNA: TGTGCCAGCAGCTTGGTCAGGGTCGACACTGAAGCTTTCTTT

J: TRBJ2-7
V: TRBV14
D: NA
size: many
CDR3: CASSDSSPYEQYF
DNA: TGTGCCAGCAGCGATTCATCACCGTACGAGCAGTACTTC

J: TRBJ2-3
V: TRBV19
D: NA
size: NA
CDR3: CASSTTVPDTQYF
DNA: TGTGCCAGTAGTACGACAGTGCCAGATACGCAGTATTTT

J: TRBJ2-3
V: TRBV6-1
D: TRBD2
size: NA
CDR3: CASSALAGGTDTQYF
DNA: TGTGCCAGCAGTGCCCTAGCGGGGGGCACAGATACGCAGTATTTT